A single sample is the source of the 20 T cell receptor beta chains below, sequenced in a study of PD-1 blockade in classical Hodgkin lymphoma. The data were produced by immunoSEQ multiplex PCR, yet TCRdb's version contains in-frame clones alone and is incomplete. Counted here are about 93,000 clones, 80% to 90% occurring once; the ten biggest clones make up 15% to 20%. The patients all showed relapse after autologous stem cell transplantation, while their brentuximab vedotin exposure varied. Material: peripheral blood mononuclear cells (PBMCs), obtained before the second cycle of nivolumab. The receptors were sampled from a human donor with classical Hodgkin lymphoma.

J is TRBJ1-5 and V is TRBV10-1; TRBD1 aligns across 7 bases. CDR1 and CDR2 (germline): WNHNN, SYGVQD (reference sequence). CDR3 length equals 13 residues. V lost 7 bases to trimming and J lost 6 bases; unmatched junction nucleotides: 6. The CDR3 loop is CASNEGAGQPQHF. CDR3 nucleotides: TGCGCCAGCAACGAGGGGGCGGGTCAGCCCCAGCATTTT.

The genes are TRBV2 and TRBJ1-4; 8 bases agree with TRBD1. The CDR3 runs 13 residues. The ends lost 10 bases at V and 3 bases at J; junction bases unmatched: 4. Germline V gene lookup returns CDR1 SNHLY and CDR2 FYNNEI. The CDR3 nucleotides read TGTGCCAAGAGACAGGGGTCTAATGAAAAACTGTTTTTT. Translating gives CAKRQGSNEKLFF.

The chain recombines TRBV10-3 with TRBJ1-1; 8 bases align to TRBD1. The CDR3 extends over 15 amino acids. J lost 1 base, V lost 2 bases, and 3 bases had no gene match. Germline lookup yields CDR1 ENHRY and CDR2 SYGVKD. The CDR3 sequence: CAISETQGANTEAFF. DNA of the CDR3: TGTGCCATCAGTGAGACCCAGGGGGCGAACACTGAAGCTTTCTTT.

In this sample, this clone turned up a few times. The chain has TRBV29-1 and TRBJ2-3, with D tentatively TRBD2 (5 bases). Germline CDR1 reads SQVTM; CDR2 reads ANQGSEA. The CDR3 sequence is 13 residues long. The V gene lost 7 bases and the J gene lost 2 bases, with 13 bases spanning the gap. CDR3 loop: CSAQADPTDTQYF. In DNA form, the CDR3 reads TGCAGCGCCCAAGCGGACCCCACAGATACGCAGTATTTT.

The chain couples TRBV6-6 to TRBJ2-1, with a tentative D call TRBD2 (5 bases). The CDR3 length is 11 residues. CDR1 MNHNY and CDR2 SVGAGI come from the germline V gene (reference sequence). V shed 2 bases and J shed 16 bases, with 12 bases lying between them. The chain's CDR3 is CASSYMDSAFF. In DNA, the CDR3 is TGTGCCAGCAGTTACATGGACTCAGCCTTCTTC.

CDR3: CASSSRISNTGELFF. The CDR3 nucleotides are TGTGCCAGCAGCTCACGGATTTCGAACACCGGGGAGCTGTTTTTT. V and J are TRBV11-1 and TRBJ2-2; no reliable D call. The CDR3 sequence is 15 residues long. Germline assignment: CDR1 SGHAT and CDR2 FQDESV (reference sequence). Trimming took off 4 bases at V and 0 bases at J, with 9 bases between the two ends.

The chain is built from TRBV7-2 and TRBJ2-2; D is undetermined. Germline CDR1 SGHTA, CDR2 FQGNSA. Trimming removed 6 bases from V and 1 base from J, with 12 bases in between. The CDR3 is 15 amino acids. The CDR3 coding sequence is TGTGCCAGCAGAAAGGACCAGCGGAACACCGGGGAGCTGTTTTTT. This codes for CASRKDQRNTGELFF. Full variable domain (missing parts from reference TRBV7-2 and TRBJ2-2): GAGVSQSPSNKVTEKGKDVELRCDPISGHTALYWYRQSLGQGLEFLIYFQGNSAPDKSGLPSDRFSAERTGGSVSTLTIQRTQQEDSAVYLCASRKDQRNTGELFFGEGSRLTVL.

V gene TRBV28 combines with J gene TRBJ1-4; 8 bases fit TRBD1. CDR1 and CDR2 (germline): MDHEN, SYDVKM. With V trimmed by 6 bases and J by 8 bases, 2 bases remained unmatched. CDR3 length: 12 residues. The chain's CDR3 is CASRTGVEKLFF. CDR3 DNA: TGTGCCAGCAGGACAGGGGTGGAAAAACTGTTTTTT.

This sequence joins TRBV7-2 and TRBJ2-1; D possibly corresponds to TRBD1 (6 bases). The CDR3 contains 15 residues. Germline V gene sequence: CDR1 SGHTA, CDR2 FQGNSA. Trimming pared 5 bases from V and 5 bases from J, leaving 16 bases between. The CDR3 spells CASSRDSQGHNEQFF. Written as DNA, the CDR3 is TGTGCCAGCAGCCGCGACTCACAGGGTCACAATGAGCAGTTCTTC. The whole variable domain, filled in from reference TRBV7-2 and TRBJ2-1, reads GAGVSQSPSNKVTEKGKDVELRCDPISGHTALYWYRQSLGQGLEFLIYFQGNSAPDKSGLPSDRFSAERTGGSVSTLTIQRTQQEDSAVYLCASSRDSQGHNEQFFGPGTRLTVL.

This CDR3 reads CASSRDGWSTGELFF. For the CDR3, the DNA is TGTGCCAGCAGCCGGGACGGATGGAGCACCGGGGAGCTGTTTTTT. The chain recombines TRBV5-6 with TRBJ2-2; D is tentatively TRBD1 or TRBD2 (5 bases each). This CDR3 is built from 15 residues. Germline CDR1 is SGHDT and CDR2 is YYEEEE. Trimming left V 4 bases short and J 4 bases short, with 14 bases between.

The sample holds one count of this clone. The chain is built from TRBV28 and TRBJ2-3; TRBD2 matches 8 bases. CDR1 and CDR2 (germline): MDHEN, SYDVKM. Trimming cost V 5 bases and J 2 bases; bases outside gene matches: 12. This CDR3 is built from 17 residues. The CDR3 DNA follows: TGTGCCAGCAGTCCTCCGGGGGCGGGAGGACTCACAGATACGCAGTATTTT. Protein: CASSPPGAGGLTDTQYF.

The CDR3 region is CASSLGGARVNEQFF. CDR3 in DNA: TGTGCCAGCAGCCTGGGGGGGGCCAGGGTCAATGAGCAGTTCTTC. The rearrangement links TRBV11-2 to TRBJ2-1; possibly TRBD2 for D (7 bases). The V and J ends lost 5 bases and 6 bases respectively, with 17 bases between them. From germline, CDR1 is SGHAT and CDR2 FQNNGV. The CDR3 is 15 amino acids.

The CDR3 nucleotides read TGTGCCAGCAGCCAATGGGGAACCGGGTCTGGAAACACCATATATTTT. This translates into CASSQWGTGSGNTIYF. The chain uses TRBV14 and TRBJ1-3, with D uncertain. The CDR3 runs to 16 residues. Deletions cut 2 bases from V and 1 base from J, with 12 bases between. Germline CDR1 reads SGHDN; CDR2 reads FVKESK.

The chain employs TRBV5-4 and TRBJ2-7; no firm D call. V was trimmed by 4 bases and J by 6 bases, leaving 20 bases between them. Germline V lookup: CDR1 SGHNT, CDR2 YYREEE (reference sequence). This CDR3 is built from 15 residues. The CDR3 DNA reads TGTGCCAGCAGCCGGCCCCCCGGGCCAACAGCCGAGCAGTACTTC. Translating gives CASSRPPGPTAEQYF.

Written as DNA, the CDR3 is TGTGCCAGCAGGGGTATGGACGAGCAGTACTTC. Amino acid sequence: CASRGMDEQYF. The rearrangement joins TRBV2 to TRBJ2-7; D gene uncertain. CDR1 and CDR2 from the germline V gene are SNHLY and FYNNEI. V lost 6 bases and J lost 5, with 8 bases in between. The CDR3 has 11 amino acids.

The chain combines TRBV19 with TRBJ2-2; 11 nucleotides line up with TRBD2. Germline V gene data show CDR1 as LNHDA and CDR2 as SQIVND (reference sequence). J gave up 5 bases and V 5 bases, and 10 bases lay outside the gene matches. CDR3 length: 17 amino acids. The CDR3 loop is CASSGFLAGGRTGELFF. The CDR3 DNA reads TGTGCCAGTAGTGGGTTCCTAGCGGGAGGTCGAACCGGGGAGCTGTTTTTT.

J is TRBJ1-5 and V is TRBV30, with a weak D call TRBD1 (5 bases). CDR1 is GTSNPN and CDR2 is SVGIG in the germline V gene (reference sequence). Trimming shortened V by 1 base and J by 4 bases, and 14 bases separated the two germline ends. The CDR3 totals 15 residues. This chain's CDR3 is CAWSGAGTLNQPQHF. Here the CDR3 DNA reads TGTGCCTGGAGTGGGGCTGGGACTTTAAATCAGCCCCAGCATTTT.

This chain joins TRBV6-4 and TRBJ2-2; 7 positions match TRBD1. CDR3 size: 16 residues. Germline CDR1 and CDR2: MRHNA and SNTAGT. J lost 8 bases, V lost 5 bases, and 14 bases had no gene match. CDR3 in DNA: TGTGCCAGCAGTCTGGGACAGTTCACACAACGAGGGGAGCTGTTTTTT. Translation gives CASSLGQFTQRGELFF.

The chain recombines TRBV13 with TRBJ1-2, with no clear D. Germline CDR1 PRHDT, CDR2 FYEKMQ (reference sequence). CDR3 size: 16 residues. V dropped 5 bases and J dropped 5 bases, with 21 bases sitting between them. The CDR3 sequence is CASSPKARARVYGYTF. The CDR3 coding sequence is TGTGCCAGCAGCCCGAAGGCGAGGGCGAGGGTTTATGGCTACACCTTC.

The chain links TRBV19 to TRBJ2-3; D remains ambiguous. V was shortened by 8 bases and J by 0 bases, with 15 bases between the two germline ends. Per germline, CDR1 LNHDA and CDR2 SQIVND (reference sequence). This CDR3 spans 15 amino acids. CDR3 protein: CASGNRGASTDTQYF. CDR3 in DNA: TGTGCCAGTGGCAATCGCGGTGCCAGCACAGATACGCAGTATTTT.